The T cell receptor (beta chain) under discussion was sequenced for a study of low-dose radiotherapy and immunotherapy resistance in tumors. Overall study context: A total of 13 Gy over 26 weeks was given to Cohort 2 as 1 Gy per fraction every two weeks.

The germline V gene has CDR1 KGHSH and CDR2 LQKENI. J was trimmed by 9 bases and V by 0 bases; bases with no gene match: 9. The CDR3 runs to 16 residues. The time point: before trial treatment. First-strand cDNA relied on TRAV- and TRBV-specific primers spanning alpha and beta chains. TCRs were amplified for roughly 20 PCR cycles with a constant-region primer and V-primer adapter. TCRdb re-derived calls from the reads in MiXCR, one entry per CDR3 protein. Here the sample spans over 55,000 distinct CDR3 sequences, around 30% being singletons. There are a few counts of this clonotype. The chain has TRBV18 and TRBJ2-1; the match to TRBD1 covers 9 bases. This TCR was recovered from a female donor with ovarian cancer. Sequenced material: PBMCs, taken before treatment. The CDR3 loop is CASSPPSGTGNPEQFF. In DNA form, the CDR3 reads TGTGCCAGCTCACCACCTTCGGGGACAGGGAACCCTGAGCAGTTCTTC.